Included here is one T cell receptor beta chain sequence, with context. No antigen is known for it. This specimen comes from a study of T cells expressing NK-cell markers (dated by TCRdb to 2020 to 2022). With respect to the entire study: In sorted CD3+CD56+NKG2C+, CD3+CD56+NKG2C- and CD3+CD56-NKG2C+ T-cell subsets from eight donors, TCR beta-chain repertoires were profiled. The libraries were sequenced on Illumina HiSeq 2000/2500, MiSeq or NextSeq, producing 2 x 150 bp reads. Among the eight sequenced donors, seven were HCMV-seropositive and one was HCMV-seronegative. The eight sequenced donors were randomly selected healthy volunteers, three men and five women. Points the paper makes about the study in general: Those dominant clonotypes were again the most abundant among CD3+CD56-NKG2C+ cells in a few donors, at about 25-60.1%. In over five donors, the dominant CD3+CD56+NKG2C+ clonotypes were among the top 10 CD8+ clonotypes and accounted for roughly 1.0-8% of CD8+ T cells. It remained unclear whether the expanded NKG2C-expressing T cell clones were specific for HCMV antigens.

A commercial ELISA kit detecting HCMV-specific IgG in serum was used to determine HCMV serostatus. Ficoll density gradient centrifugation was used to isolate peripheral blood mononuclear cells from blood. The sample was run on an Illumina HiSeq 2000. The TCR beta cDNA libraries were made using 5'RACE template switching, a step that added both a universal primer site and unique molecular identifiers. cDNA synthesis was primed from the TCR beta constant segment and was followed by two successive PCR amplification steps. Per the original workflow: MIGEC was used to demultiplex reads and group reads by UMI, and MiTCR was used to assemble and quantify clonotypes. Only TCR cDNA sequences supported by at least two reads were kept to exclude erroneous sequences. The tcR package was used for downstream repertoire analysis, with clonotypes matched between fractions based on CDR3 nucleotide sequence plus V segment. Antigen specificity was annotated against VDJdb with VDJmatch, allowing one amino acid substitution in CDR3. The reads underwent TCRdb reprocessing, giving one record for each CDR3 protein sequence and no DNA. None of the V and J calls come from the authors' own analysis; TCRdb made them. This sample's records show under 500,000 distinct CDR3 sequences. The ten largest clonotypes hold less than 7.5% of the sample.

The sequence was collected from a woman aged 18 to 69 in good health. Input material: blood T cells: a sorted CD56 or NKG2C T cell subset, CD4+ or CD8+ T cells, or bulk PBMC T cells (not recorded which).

The CDR3 here reads CASSLETGGRGTGELFF. The rearranged segments are TRBV28 and TRBJ2-2; no DNA is available, so the TRBD1 call from TCRdb remains unchecked. Reading from cysteine to phenylalanine, the CDR3 counts 17 amino acids. The record lacks a DNA sequence. From the germline V gene, CDR1 is MDHEN and CDR2 is SYDVKM.